Listed below are T cell receptor beta chains from one sample, sequenced in a study of blood T cell repertoires in COVID-19. Repertoires were generated with immunoSEQ multiplex PCR, while TCRdb's copy carries only in-frame clones and drops some. The sample lists over 100,000 clones, 79% occurring once. Sequencing was carried out using peripheral blood. These receptors were collected from a woman at least 80 years old with acute or convalescent COVID-19. Each CDR3 is given with its conserved first and last residue. The order of the fields is J gene, V gene, clone size, CDR3 protein. Clone sizes are given selectively: once, few, many, or a class where the clone is expanded.

J: TRBJ1-1
V: TRBV5-5
size: NA
CDR3: CASSQTGVNTEAFF

J: TRBJ1-1
V: TRBV7-2
size: once
CDR3: CASSLAFGSPEGAFF

J: TRBJ2-1
V: TRBV27
size: few
CDR3: CASSNIQGYEQFF

J: TRBJ2-1
V: TRBV2
size: once
CDR3: CASSEGVLAYNEQFF

J: TRBJ1-6
V: TRBV28
size: few
CDR3: CASTEQGAAGNSPLHF

J: TRBJ2-7
V: TRBV2
size: NA
CDR3: CASGLEAYEQYF

J: TRBJ2-7
V: TRBV11-2
size: NA
CDR3: CASSFRGSSYEQYF

J: TRBJ1-5
V: TRBV4-3
size: NA
CDR3: CASSQTGGYQPQHF

J: TRBJ2-2
V: TRBV2
size: NA
CDR3: CASSEGRTNTGELFF

J: TRBJ2-6
V: TRBV5-8
size: many
CDR3: CASSYSRRPGANVLTF

J: TRBJ2-3
V: TRBV28
size: NA
CDR3: CASSLGTSGRGTDTQYF

J: TRBJ1-6
V: TRBV2
size: NA
CDR3: CASKGNSPLHF

J: TRBJ2-2
V: TRBV6-5
size: NA
CDR3: CASSYWAGRLTGELFF

J: TRBJ2-1
V: TRBV5-8
size: few
CDR3: CASSLRLAGKKREQFF

J: TRBJ1-1
V: TRBV6-2/TRBV6-3
size: NA
CDR3: CASSFLRGNTEAFF

J: TRBJ1-2
V: TRBV7-9
size: few
CDR3: CASSRQGGSDYGYTF

J: TRBJ1-5
V: TRBV6-2/TRBV6-3
size: few
CDR3: CASSYRTGFSNQPQHF

J: TRBJ1-2
V: TRBV29-1
size: NA
CDR3: CSVGRGGDYGYTF

J: TRBJ1-1
V: TRBV2
size: NA
CDR3: CASSVQQGNTEAFF

J: TRBJ1-6
V: TRBV6-4
size: few
CDR3: CASSDWEQDNSPLHF

J: TRBJ2-3
V: TRBV19
size: once
CDR3: CASRQTASTDTQYF

J: TRBJ2-1
V: TRBV30
size: NA
CDR3: CAWRTPGQGRPEQFF

J: TRBJ1-6
V: TRBV20-1
size: NA
CDR3: CSASQGQGSYNSPLHF

J: TRBJ1-6
V: TRBV6-2/TRBV6-3
size: NA
CDR3: CASSYGGQGATPLHF

J: TRBJ2-3
V: TRBV9
size: NA
CDR3: CASSVVETSVEDTQYF

J: TRBJ2-7
V: TRBV6-6
size: few
CDR3: CASSYSGGGPTYEQYF

J: TRBJ1-1
V: TRBV5-1
size: NA
CDR3: CASSFTGSGTEAFF

J: TRBJ1-5
V: TRBV28
size: NA
CDR3: CASIFRVGGPNQPQHF

J: TRBJ1-1
V: TRBV28
size: NA
CDR3: CASRGVGLEAFF

J: TRBJ2-2
V: TRBV10-1
size: once
CDR3: CASSERRDNTGELFF

J: TRBJ1-2
V: TRBV6-5
size: NA
CDR3: CASSRAGQGYGYTF

J: TRBJ1-3
V: TRBV19
size: NA
CDR3: CASRVQGKSGNTIYF

J: TRBJ1-4
V: TRBV30
size: NA
CDR3: CAWSVKGRGINEKLFF

J: TRBJ1-4
V: TRBV30
size: NA
CDR3: CAWTQDRGQGEKLFF

J: TRBJ2-2
V: TRBV5-4
size: NA
CDR3: CASSLLGLAGTGELFF

J: TRBJ1-1
V: TRBV15
size: once
CDR3: CATSAARGRTEAFF

J: TRBJ2-1
V: TRBV30
size: NA
CDR3: CAWSVGVNEQFF

J: TRBJ1-2
V: TRBV4-2
size: NA
CDR3: CASSQDGGDYGYTF

J: TRBJ2-2
V: TRBV28
size: NA
CDR3: CASSSLLAGQVTGELFF